Following are 6 T cell receptor beta chains from one sample sequenced in a study of blood T cell repertoires in COVID-19. The assay was immunoSEQ multiplex PCR, and TCRdb's table has in-frame clones only and misses some. There are about 140,000 clones in the sample; 82% occur only once, and less than 5% lies in the top ten. Specimen: peripheral blood. Receptors originate from a woman of 80 years or more with acute or convalescent COVID-19.

The chain links TRBV7-8 to TRBJ2-3, with TRBD2 as a possible D gene (5 bases). The V end lost 1 base, the J end lost 6 bases, and 17 bases lay between the germline ends. Germline lookup yields CDR1 SGHVS and CDR2 FQNEAQ. The CDR3 spans 16 residues. The CDR3 DNA reads as TGTGCCAGCAGCTTAGTAATGCTAAGCGGCAGGGATACGCAGTATTTT. This translates into CASSLVMLSGRDTQYF.

This chain connects TRBV29-1 to TRBJ1-1; D gene uncertain. V lost 6 bases, J lost 4 bases, and 9 bases lay in between. Germline CDR1 SQVTM, CDR2 ANQGSEA. This CDR3 spans 11 amino acids. The CDR3 DNA follows: TGCAGCGTCGGGAGGACCACTGAAGCTTTCTTT. This gives the protein CSVGRTTEAFF.

The rearrangement links TRBV6-6 to TRBJ1-1; D unclear. CDR3 length equals 16 residues. V dropped 4 bases and J dropped 1 base, with 16 bases sitting between them. From germline, CDR1 is MNHNY and CDR2 SVGAGI (reference sequence). Here the CDR3 reads CASSFPPTSGNTEAFF. Here the CDR3 DNA reads TGTGCCAGCAGTTTCCCTCCCACCTCGGGGAACACTGAAGCTTTCTTT.

V usage is TRBV9 and J usage is TRBJ2-7; 8 bases are a match to TRBD1. The germline gives CDR1 SGDLS, CDR2 YYNGEE. V shed 2 bases and J 3 bases; nucleotides not matched to a gene: 4. There are 14 residues in the CDR3. CDR3: CASSVVDRGYEQYF. The CDR3 bases are TGTGCCAGCAGCGTCGTCGACAGGGGCTACGAGCAGTACTTC.

The V gene is TRBV19, the J gene TRBJ2-7; D gene ambiguous. Germline V lookup: CDR1 LNHDA, CDR2 SQIVND (reference sequence). This CDR3 is built from 14 residues. Trimming removed 3 bases at V and 7 bases at J, with 16 bases between. CDR3 residues: CASSISAIHREQYF. DNA of the CDR3: TGTGCCAGTAGTATCTCAGCGATTCATAGAGAGCAGTACTTC.

Written as DNA, the CDR3 is TGTGCCAGCGAATCCGGGACAGGGGCTTCACCCCTCCACTTT. Its translation is CASESGTGASPLHF. The chain recombines TRBV3-1 (or the pseudogene TRBV3-2) with TRBJ1-6; 10 bases line up with TRBD1. There are 14 residues in the CDR3. CDR1 is LGHDT and CDR2 is YNNKEL in the germline V gene (reference sequence). V lost 8 bases, J lost 9 bases, and 7 bases stayed unmatched.